This TCR beta chain came from a study of memory CD8 T cells in hepatitis C reinfection. On the study more broadly: Two donors cleared primary HCV but became chronic after reinfection. Between 55 and 20 weeks before reinfection detection, pre-reinfection samples were drawn.

Specified time point: pre-reinfection, 55 to 20 weeks before reinfection detection. The sorted cells went straight to TCR sequencing with no prior in vitro expansion. A couple of donors provided sorted CD3+ CD8+ CD45RO- naive CD8 T cells at all three reinfection time points. This clone was detected once. This table comes from immunoSEQ multiplex PCR, and its TCRdb copy is limited to in-frame clones, with some not included. The repertoire holds 50,000 or so clones, with roughly 91% as singletons. V was cut by 3 bases and J by 3 bases, with 14 bases left in between. The CDR3 is made up of 16 amino acids. Germline V gene lookup returns CDR1 LNHDA and CDR2 SQIVND (reference sequence).

The clonotype comes from a man aged 18 to 35 with hepatitis C virus infection. J is TRBJ2-2 and V is TRBV19; no definite D call. The sequenced material came from naive CD8+ T cells sorted from blood. The CDR3 sequence: CASSIPQLAYTGELFF. The CDR3 nucleotides are TGTGCCAGTAGTATCCCCCAGTTGGCATACACCGGGGAGCTGTTTTTT.